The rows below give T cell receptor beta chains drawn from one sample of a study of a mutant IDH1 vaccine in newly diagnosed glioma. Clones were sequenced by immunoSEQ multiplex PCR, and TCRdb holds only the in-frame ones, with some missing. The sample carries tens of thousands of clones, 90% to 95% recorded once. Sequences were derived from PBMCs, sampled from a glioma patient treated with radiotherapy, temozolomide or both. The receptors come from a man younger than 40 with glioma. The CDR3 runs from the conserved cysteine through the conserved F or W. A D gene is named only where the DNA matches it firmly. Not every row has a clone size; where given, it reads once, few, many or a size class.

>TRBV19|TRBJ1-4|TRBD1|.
CASSMNRGERYEKLFF
TGTGCCAGTAGTATGAACAGGGGAGAGAGGTATGAAAAACTGTTTTTT
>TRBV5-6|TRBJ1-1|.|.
CASSLAMGVTEAFF
TGTGCCAGCAGCTTGGCCATGGGGGTTACTGAAGCTTTCTTT
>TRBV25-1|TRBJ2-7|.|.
CASKEGARYEQYF
TGTGCCAGCAAGGAGGGGGCAAGGTACGAGCAGTACTTC
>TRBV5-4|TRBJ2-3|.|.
CASSFRRGGGVSTDTQYF
TGTGCCAGCAGCTTTAGACGAGGAGGTGGGGTTAGCACAGATACGCAGTATTTT
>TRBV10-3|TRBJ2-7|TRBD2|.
CAINQGTSGRAEQYF
TGTGCCATCAATCAGGGGACTAGCGGGAGAGCAGAGCAGTACTTC
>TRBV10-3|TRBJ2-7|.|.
CASIRTVSSYEQYF
TGTGCCAGCATTAGGACAGTGAGCTCCTACGAGCAGTACTTC
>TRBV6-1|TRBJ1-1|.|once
CASLGQFSPRAFF
TGTGCCAGCCTCGGACAGTTCTCCCCTAGAGCTTTCTTT
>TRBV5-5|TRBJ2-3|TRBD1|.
CASSLRQGAGTDTQYF
TGTGCCAGCAGCTTGCGGCAGGGGGCCGGCACAGATACGCAGTATTTT
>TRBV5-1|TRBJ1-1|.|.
CASTDTLNTEAFF
TGCGCCAGCACTGACACCCTGAACACTGAAGCTTTCTTT
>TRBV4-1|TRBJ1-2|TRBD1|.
CASSHITVLGDRAFRGGYTF
TGCGCCAGCAGCCATATTACGGTATTGGGGGACAGGGCTTTTCGGGGAGGCTACACCTTC
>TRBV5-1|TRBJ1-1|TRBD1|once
CASSPTGGMTEAFF
TGCGCCAGCAGTCCTACAGGGGGAATGACTGAAGCTTTCTTT
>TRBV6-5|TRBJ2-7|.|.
CASSSASIYEQYF
TGTGCCAGCAGTTCGGCGTCGATCTACGAGCAGTACTTC
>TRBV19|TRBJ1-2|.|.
CASSIGLNYGYTF
TGTGCCAGCAGTATCGGCCTCAACTATGGCTACACCTTC
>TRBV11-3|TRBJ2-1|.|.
CASSLVADNEQFF
TGTGCCAGCAGCTTAGTCGCAGACAATGAGCAGTTCTTC
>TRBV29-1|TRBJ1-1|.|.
CSVTVWTEAFF
TGCAGCGTTACAGTATGGACTGAAGCTTTCTTT
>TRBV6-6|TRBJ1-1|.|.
CASSPKGLGNTEAFF
TGTGCCAGCAGCCCCAAAGGGCTTGGGAACACTGAAGCTTTCTTT
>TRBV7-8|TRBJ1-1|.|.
CASSLGRTEAFF
TGTGCCAGCAGCTTAGGGCGGACTGAAGCTTTCTTT
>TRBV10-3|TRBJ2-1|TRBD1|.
CAISDPRDRADEQFF
TGTGCCATCAGTGACCCGCGAGACAGGGCCGATGAGCAGTTCTTC
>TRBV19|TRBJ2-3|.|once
CASSNRRSQSTDTQYF
TGTGCCAGTAGTAACCGTAGAAGTCAAAGCACAGATACGCAGTATTTT
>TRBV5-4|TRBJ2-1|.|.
CATKTGGVSYNEQFF
TGTGCCACTAAAACGGGCGGAGTCTCCTACAATGAGCAGTTCTTC
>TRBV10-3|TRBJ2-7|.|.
CAIRSEQAYEQYF
TGTGCCATCAGGAGCGAGCAGGCTTACGAGCAGTACTTC
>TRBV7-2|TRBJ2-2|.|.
CASSTDGTGELFF
TGTGCCAGCAGCACCGATGGCACCGGGGAGCTGTTTTTT
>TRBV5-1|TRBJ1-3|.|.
CASSGGGRGSGNTIYF
TGCGCCAGCAGCGGCGGGGGACGAGGCTCTGGAAACACCATATATTTT
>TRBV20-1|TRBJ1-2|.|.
CSAREGYGYTF
TGCAGTGCTAGAGAGGGATATGGCTACACCTTC
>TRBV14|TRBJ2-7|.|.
CASSQGVKITYEQYF
TGTGCCAGCAGCCAAGGGGTGAAGATAACCTACGAGCAGTACTTC